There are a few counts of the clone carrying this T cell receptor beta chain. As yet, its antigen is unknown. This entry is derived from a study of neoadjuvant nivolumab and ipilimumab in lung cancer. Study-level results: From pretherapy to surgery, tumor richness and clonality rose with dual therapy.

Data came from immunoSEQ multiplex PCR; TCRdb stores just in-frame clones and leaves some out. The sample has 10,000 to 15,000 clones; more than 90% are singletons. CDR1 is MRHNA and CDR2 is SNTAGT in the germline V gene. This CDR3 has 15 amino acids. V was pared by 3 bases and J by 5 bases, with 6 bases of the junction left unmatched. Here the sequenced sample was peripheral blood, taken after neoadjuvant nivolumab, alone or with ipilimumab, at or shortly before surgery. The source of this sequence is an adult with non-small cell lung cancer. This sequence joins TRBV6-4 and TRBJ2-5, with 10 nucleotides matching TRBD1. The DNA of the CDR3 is TGTGCCAGCAGTGAGCGGACAGGGGGTATGGAGACCCAGTACTTC. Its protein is CASSERTGGMETQYF.